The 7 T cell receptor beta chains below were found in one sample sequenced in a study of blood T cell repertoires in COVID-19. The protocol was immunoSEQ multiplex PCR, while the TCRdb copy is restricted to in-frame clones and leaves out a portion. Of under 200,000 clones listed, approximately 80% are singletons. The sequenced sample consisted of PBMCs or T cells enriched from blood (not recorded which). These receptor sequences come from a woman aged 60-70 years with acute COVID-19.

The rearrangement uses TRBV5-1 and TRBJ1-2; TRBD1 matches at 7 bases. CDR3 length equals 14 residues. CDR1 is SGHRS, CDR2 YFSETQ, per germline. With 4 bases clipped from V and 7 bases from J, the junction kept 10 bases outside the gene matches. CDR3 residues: CASSPTAGQRGYTF. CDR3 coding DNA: TGCGCCAGCAGCCCTACCGCGGGACAGCGTGGCTACACCTTC.

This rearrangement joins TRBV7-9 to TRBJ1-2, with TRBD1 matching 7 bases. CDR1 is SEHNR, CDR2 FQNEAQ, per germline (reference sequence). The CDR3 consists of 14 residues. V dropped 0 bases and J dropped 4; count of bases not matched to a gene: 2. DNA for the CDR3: TGTGCCAGCAGCTTAGCACAGGGGCTCTATGGCTACACCTTC. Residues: CASSLAQGLYGYTF.

CDR3 sequence reads: CASSIDRGPSGNTIYF. The CDR3 region has the DNA TGTGCCAGTAGTATAGATCGGGGTCCGTCTGGAAACACCATATATTTT. The rearrangement uses TRBV19 and TRBJ1-3; no clear D gene. Germline V CDR1 and CDR2: LNHDA, SQIVND (reference sequence). Trimming removed 0 bases at V and 1 base at J, with 10 bases between. The CDR3 length is 16 residues.

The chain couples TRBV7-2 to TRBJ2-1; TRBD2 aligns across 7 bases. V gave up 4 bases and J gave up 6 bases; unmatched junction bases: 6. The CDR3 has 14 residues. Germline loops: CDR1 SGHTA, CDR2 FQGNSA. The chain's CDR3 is CASSWGGRPNEQFF. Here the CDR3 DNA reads TGTGCCAGCAGCTGGGGGGGGAGACCCAATGAGCAGTTCTTC.

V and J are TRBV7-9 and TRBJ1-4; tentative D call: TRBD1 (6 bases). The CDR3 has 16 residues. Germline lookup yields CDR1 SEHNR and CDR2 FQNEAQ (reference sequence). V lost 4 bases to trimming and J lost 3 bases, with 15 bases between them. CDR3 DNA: TGTGCCAGCAGCTCCAGAACAGGGTCTTCTAATGAAAAACTGTTTTTT. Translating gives CASSSRTGSSNEKLFF.

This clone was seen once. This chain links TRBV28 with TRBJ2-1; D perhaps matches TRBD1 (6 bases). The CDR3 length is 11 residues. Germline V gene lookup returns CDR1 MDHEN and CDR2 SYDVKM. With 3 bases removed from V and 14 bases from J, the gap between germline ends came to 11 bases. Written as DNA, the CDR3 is TGTGCCAGCAGTTTGAGCAGGGACAAGTTCTTC. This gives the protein CASSLSRDKFF. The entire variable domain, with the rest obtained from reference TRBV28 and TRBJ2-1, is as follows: DVKVTQSSRYLVKRTGEKVFLECVQDMDHENMFWYRQDPGLGLRLIYFSYDVKMKEKGDIPEGYSVSREKKERFSLILESASTNQTSMYLCASSLSRDKFFGPGTRLTVL.

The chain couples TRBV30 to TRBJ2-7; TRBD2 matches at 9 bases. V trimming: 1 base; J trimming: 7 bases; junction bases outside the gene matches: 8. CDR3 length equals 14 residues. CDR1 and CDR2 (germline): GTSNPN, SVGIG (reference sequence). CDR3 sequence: CAWSARLAEGEQYF. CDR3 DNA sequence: TGTGCCTGGAGTGCCCGACTAGCGGAGGGGGAGCAGTACTTC.